This T cell receptor beta chain stems from a study of blood T cell repertoires in COVID-19. Turning to the study itself: Acute and convalescent COVID-19 samples came from the United States, Italy and Spain. In each case, the material was cDNA or gDNA derived from T cells, B-cell-depleted T cells, or PBMCs.

Assay: immunoSEQ multiplex PCR; the TCRdb copy retains only in-frame clones and omits some. This table holds approximately 63,000 clones, roughly nine tenths found once. This sequence was found in a woman aged 55-70 years with COVID-19, enrolled during active disease. Sequenced input: peripheral blood.

The CDR3 spells CASSYSPRFRFIYEQYF. CDR3 bases: TGTGCCAGCAGTTACTCGCCCAGGTTCCGATTTATCTACGAGCAGTACTTC. V is TRBV6-2 or TRBV6-3 and J is TRBJ2-7; D unresolved. Germline V gene sequence: CDR1 MNHEY, CDR2 SVGEGT. Trimming pared 0 bases from V and 3 bases from J, leaving 18 bases between. The CDR3 loop spans 17 amino acids.